The sequence of this T cell receptor (beta chain) was determined in a study of shared clonotypes between healthy human individuals. Study-level results: Approximately 4.5% was the fraction of naive CD4 clonotypes found shared across a few donors. Generally, naive subsets (rather than memory subsets) showed larger estimated richness. Depth was large, yet rarefaction showed that sorted-subset sequencing was incomplete.

Clones were sequenced by immunoSEQ multiplex PCR, and TCRdb holds only the in-frame ones, with some missing. Of 2 million to 2.5 million clones detected, 93% appear once; the ten largest clones hold 0.36%. As concerns this clone: The antigen is unknown.

CDR1 and CDR2 (germline): SGHNT, YYREEE (reference sequence). V lost 0 bases, J lost 0 bases, and 8 bases lay in between. This CDR3 comprises 15 residues. Only Caucasian adults living in Nashville, Tennessee made up the donor group. The source is a man aged 18 to 35 in good health. Some clones in this sample may be carry-over from other donors' samples. The sequenced sample consisted of naive CD4+ T cells from PBMCs. The subset was: CD45RA+ positively selected. The J gene is TRBJ2-3, the V gene TRBV5-4; perhaps D is TRBD1 or TRBD2 (5 bases each). CDR3 sequence: CASSLGQRSTDTQYF. In DNA, the CDR3 is TGTGCCAGCAGCTTGGGACAGCGGAGCACAGATACGCAGTATTTT.